This TCR beta chain was recorded in a study of early T cells in non-severe SARS-CoV-2 infection. Turning to the study itself: Sequenced material consisted of bulk RNA (from unsorted whole blood), and chains were unpaired. Overall study results and limits: Using VDJdb, the matching emphasized anti-spike CD8 responses while missing private and CD4 specificities.

This clonotype was seen only a few times. Its antigen is unknown. V was pared by 0 bases and J by 7 bases, with 18 bases between. This CDR3 has 17 residues. CDR1 and CDR2 (germline): LGHDT, YNNKEL (reference sequence). Molecules of cDNA were individually given unique molecular identifiers that were attached to them. From the 5' RACE reads, TCRdb called clonotypes with MiXCR, one entry per CDR3 protein. The sample holds 70,000 to 95,000 distinct CDR3 sequences; 14% to 15% are singletons and the top ten take 0.58%. The gene calls are TRBV3-1 and TRBJ1-4; no reliable D call. The clonotype comes from an adult who was a healthcare worker with PCR-confirmed SARS-CoV-2 infection or an uninfected control (not recorded which). Sequenced input: whole blood. CDR3 in amino acids: CASSQDSTTPAGEKLFF. The CDR3 DNA is TGTGCCAGCAGCCAAGATTCTACGACCCCGGCCGGTGAAAAACTGTTTTTT.